This T cell receptor (beta chain) comes out of a study of cytomegalovirus exposure and HLA in healthy donors. Overall study results and limits: Indistinguishable V segments such as TRBV6-2 and TRBV6-3 were excluded. Analysis was performed later, and it showed HLA-associated TCR beta chains to be more clonally expanded than equally common others.

Germline assignment: CDR1 SGHDN and CDR2 FVKESK. Trimming at V came to 5 bases and at J to 4 bases, leaving 4 bases not matched to a gene. This CDR3 is 14 amino acids long. Primers for the PCR totalled 60 Vbeta and 13 Jbeta. The method was immunoSEQ multiplex PCR; TCRdb's version includes in-frame clones alone and lacks a portion of them. Found here are 89,000 or so clones, 70% to 90% of them singletons; the top ten hold roughly 5.9%. This clone was found many times. Its target is unknown. The sequence derives from a young woman in good health and CMV-seropositive. The source material was PBMCs. The V call is TRBV14, the J call TRBJ1-2; 10 bases line up with TRBD1. Here the CDR3 DNA reads TGTGCCAGCAGCAGGGGACAGGGGTTCTATGGCTACACCTTC. Its protein is CASSRGQGFYGYTF.